The TCR beta chain under discussion was sequenced for a study of metastatic and nonmetastatic thyroid tumors. Study summary: Across blood and tumor or nodule tissue, repertoires from malignant and benign thyroid patients were compared with one another.

On this clone itself: Antigen specificity is unknown. This is likely a read error, given that the CDR3 carries no conserved phenylalanine or tryptophan at its end. The DNA is omitted, as the CDR3 cannot be located on it reliably, and the CDR3 follows TCRdb's listing.

Overall study findings and caveats: The study reportedly found significantly higher TCR beta diversity in malignant thyroid tumors than benign nodules, in blood and tumor.

As handled by the study authors: A papillary thyroid cancer distant-metastasis classifier was built from CDR3 differences across clinicopathological groups. TCRdb re-clonotyped the PCR reads via MiXCR. These V and J calls rely on TCRdb rather than the paper's analysis. The sample yields 35,000 to 40,000 clones, about 24% seen once. A total of 15 residues make up the CDR3, ends included. Germline CDR1 MNHNS, CDR2 SASEGT. All patients were treatment-naive before thyroid surgery. This clonotype originated in a female donor with papillary thyroid cancer or a benign thyroid nodule (not recorded which). Some clones in this sample may be carry-over from other donors' samples. What was sequenced was blood. The rearrangement joins TRBV6-1 to TRBJ2-7; the table assigns TRBD2, which was not confirmed against the DNA. CDR3 protein: CASTRSPSGATERYS.